The clone carrying this T cell receptor (beta chain) was detected only a few times. This record comes from a study of blood T cell repertoires in COVID-19. Whole-study context: Samples taken during acute and convalescent COVID-19 were collected in the United States, Italy and Spain. From T cells, B-cell-depleted T cells, or PBMCs came the material, which was cDNA or gDNA.

Authors' processing steps: Researchers report that nucleated cell counts were estimated from reference gene primer amplification. Some clones are missing from TCRdb's copy, which holds only in-frame ones; the method was immunoSEQ multiplex PCR. Clonal size and the V and J genes are those of that table, whereas D and trimming came from the DNA. The sample carries tens of thousands of clones, approximately 87% recorded once. Germline V gene data show CDR1 as LNHDA and CDR2 as SQIVND (reference sequence). This CDR3 contains 18 residues. V lost 1 base to trimming and J lost 8 bases, with 26 bases between them.

This TCR was recovered from a woman aged 70 to 79 with acute or convalescent COVID-19. Sequenced: peripheral blood. The chain combines TRBV19 with TRBJ1-2; D perhaps matches TRBD1 (5 bases). CDR3 nucleotides: TGTGCCAGTAGTATAGTTTTGGCGGCAGGGACTCTGAGCACGGGCTACACCTTC. Protein product: CASSIVLAAGTLSTGYTF.